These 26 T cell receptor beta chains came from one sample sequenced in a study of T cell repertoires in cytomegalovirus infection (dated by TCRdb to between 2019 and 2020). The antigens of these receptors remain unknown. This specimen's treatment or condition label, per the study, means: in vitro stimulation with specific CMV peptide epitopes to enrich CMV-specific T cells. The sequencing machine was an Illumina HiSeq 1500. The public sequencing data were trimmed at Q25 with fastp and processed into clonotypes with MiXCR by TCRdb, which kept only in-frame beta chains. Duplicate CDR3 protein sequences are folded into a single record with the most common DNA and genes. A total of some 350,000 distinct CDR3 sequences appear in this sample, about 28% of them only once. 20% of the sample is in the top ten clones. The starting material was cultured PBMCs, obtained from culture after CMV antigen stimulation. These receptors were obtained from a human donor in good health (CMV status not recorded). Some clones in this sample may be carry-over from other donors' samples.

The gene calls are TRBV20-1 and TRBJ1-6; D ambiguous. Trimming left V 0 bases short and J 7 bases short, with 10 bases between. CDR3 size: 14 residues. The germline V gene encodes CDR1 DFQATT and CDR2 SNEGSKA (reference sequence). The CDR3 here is CSARDPTANSPLHF. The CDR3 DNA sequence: TGCAGTGCTAGAGATCCTACAGCAAATTCACCCCTCCACTTT.

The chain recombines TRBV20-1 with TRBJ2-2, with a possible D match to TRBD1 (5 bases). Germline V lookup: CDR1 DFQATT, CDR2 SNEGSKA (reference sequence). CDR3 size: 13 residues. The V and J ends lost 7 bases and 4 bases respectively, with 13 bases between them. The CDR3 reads CSVPRDVTGELFF. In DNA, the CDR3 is TGCAGTGTCCCCAGGGATGTCACCGGGGAGCTGTTTTTT.

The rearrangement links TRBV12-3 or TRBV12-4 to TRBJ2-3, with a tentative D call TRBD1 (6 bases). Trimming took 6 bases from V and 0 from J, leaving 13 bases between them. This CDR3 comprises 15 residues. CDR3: CASRQDSSSTDTQYF. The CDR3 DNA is TGTGCCAGCAGGCAGGACAGTTCTAGCACAGATACGCAGTATTTT.

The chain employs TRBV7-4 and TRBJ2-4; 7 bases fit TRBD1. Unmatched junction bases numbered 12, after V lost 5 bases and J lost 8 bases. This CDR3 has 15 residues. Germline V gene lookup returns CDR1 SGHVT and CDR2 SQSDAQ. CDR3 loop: CASSPPQGDADIQYF. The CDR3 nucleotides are TGTGCCAGCAGCCCGCCTCAGGGGGATGCGGACATTCAGTACTTC.

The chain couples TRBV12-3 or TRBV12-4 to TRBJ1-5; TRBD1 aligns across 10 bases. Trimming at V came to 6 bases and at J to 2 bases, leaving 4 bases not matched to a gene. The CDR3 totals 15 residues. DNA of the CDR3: TGTGCCAGCAGGCCGACAGGGGGCGGCAATCAGCCCCAGCATTTT. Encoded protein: CASRPTGGGNQPQHF.

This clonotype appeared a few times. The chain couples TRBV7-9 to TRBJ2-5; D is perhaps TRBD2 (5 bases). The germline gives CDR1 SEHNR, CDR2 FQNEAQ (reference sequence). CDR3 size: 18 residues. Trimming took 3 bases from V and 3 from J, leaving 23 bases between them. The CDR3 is CASSFATWVASGEETQYF. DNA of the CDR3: TGTGCCAGCAGCTTCGCCACGTGGGTAGCGAGCGGCGAAGAGACCCAGTACTTC.

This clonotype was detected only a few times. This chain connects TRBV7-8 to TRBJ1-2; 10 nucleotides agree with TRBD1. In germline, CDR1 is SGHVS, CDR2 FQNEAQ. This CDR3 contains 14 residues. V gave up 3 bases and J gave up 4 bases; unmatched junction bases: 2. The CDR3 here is CASSLTGGGYGYTF. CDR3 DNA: TGTGCCAGCAGCTTGACAGGGGGCGGCTATGGCTACACCTTC.

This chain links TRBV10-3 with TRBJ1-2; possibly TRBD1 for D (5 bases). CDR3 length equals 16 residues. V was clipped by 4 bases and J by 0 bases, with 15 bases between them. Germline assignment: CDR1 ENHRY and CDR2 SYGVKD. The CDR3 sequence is CAISGGRGEANYGYTF. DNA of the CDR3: TGTGCCATCAGTGGGGGAAGGGGAGAAGCTAACTATGGCTACACCTTC.

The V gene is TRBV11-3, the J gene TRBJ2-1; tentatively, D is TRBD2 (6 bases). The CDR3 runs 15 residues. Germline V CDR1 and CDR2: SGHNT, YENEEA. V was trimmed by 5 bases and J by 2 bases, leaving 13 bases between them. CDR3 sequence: CASSKASATYNEQFF. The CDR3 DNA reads TGTGCCAGCAGCAAGGCTAGCGCAACCTACAATGAGCAGTTCTTC.

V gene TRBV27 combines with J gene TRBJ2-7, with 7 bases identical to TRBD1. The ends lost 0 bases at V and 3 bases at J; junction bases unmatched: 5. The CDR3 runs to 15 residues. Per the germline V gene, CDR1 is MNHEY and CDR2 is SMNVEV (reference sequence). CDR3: CASSLSFQGDYEQYF. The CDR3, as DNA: TGTGCCAGCAGTTTATCTTTTCAGGGGGACTACGAGCAGTACTTC.

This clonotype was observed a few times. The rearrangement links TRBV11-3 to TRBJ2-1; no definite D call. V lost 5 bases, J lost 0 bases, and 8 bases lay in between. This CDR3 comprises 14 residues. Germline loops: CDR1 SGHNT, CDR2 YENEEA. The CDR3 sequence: CASSGRSSYNEQFF. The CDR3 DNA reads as TGTGCCAGCAGCGGCCGGAGCTCCTACAATGAGCAGTTCTTC.

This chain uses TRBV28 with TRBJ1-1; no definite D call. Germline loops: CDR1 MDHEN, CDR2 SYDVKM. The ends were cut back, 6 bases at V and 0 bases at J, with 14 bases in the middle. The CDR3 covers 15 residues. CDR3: CASSRLIQVNTEAFF. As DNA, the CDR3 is TGTGCCAGCAGCAGATTGATCCAGGTGAACACTGAAGCTTTCTTT.

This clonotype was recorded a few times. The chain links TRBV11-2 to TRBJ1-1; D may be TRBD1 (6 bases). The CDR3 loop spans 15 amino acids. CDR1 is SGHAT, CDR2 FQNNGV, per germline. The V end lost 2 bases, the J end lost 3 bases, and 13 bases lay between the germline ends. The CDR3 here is CASSLSGGLDTEAFF. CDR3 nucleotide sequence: TGTGCCAGCAGCTTATCGGGGGGCTTGGACACTGAAGCTTTCTTT.

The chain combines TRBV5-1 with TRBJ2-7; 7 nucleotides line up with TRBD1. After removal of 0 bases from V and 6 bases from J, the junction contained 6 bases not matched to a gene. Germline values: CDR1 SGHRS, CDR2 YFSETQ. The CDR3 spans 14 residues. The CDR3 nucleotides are TGCGCCAGCAGCTTGGGACAGGGCCTCGGCGAGCAGTACTTC. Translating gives CASSLGQGLGEQYF.

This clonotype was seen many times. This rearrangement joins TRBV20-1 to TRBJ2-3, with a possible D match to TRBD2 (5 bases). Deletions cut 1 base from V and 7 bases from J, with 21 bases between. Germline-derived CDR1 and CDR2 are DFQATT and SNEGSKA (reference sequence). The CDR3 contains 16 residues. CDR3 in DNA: TGCAGTGCTAGAGGTGCCGGGGTCCCACTTCCTTATACGCAGTATTTT. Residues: CSARGAGVPLPYTQYF.

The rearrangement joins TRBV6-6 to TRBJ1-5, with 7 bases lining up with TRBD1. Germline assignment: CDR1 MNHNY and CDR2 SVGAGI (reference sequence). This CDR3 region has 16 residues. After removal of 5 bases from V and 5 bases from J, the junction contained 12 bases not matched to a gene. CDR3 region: CASSPPPRDSHQPQHF. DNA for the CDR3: TGTGCCAGCAGTCCCCCTCCCCGGGACAGCCATCAGCCCCAGCATTTT.

The CDR3 loop reads CASRAGRGSPLHF. CDR3 DNA: TGTGCCAGCAGAGCAGGGAGGGGGTCACCCCTCCACTTT. The V and J genes are TRBV6-1 and TRBJ1-6, with a possible D match to TRBD1 (6 bases). Trimming shortened V by 6 bases and J by 10 bases, and 13 bases separated the two germline ends. The CDR3 covers 13 residues. Germline assignment: CDR1 MNHNS and CDR2 SASEGT.

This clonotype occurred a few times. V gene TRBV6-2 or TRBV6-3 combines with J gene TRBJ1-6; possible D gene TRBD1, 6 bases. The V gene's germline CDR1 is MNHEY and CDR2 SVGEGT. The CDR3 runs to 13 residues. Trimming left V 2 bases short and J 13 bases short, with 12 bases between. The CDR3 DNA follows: TGTGCCAGCAGTTACGGGGCAGGGGCCCCCCTCCACTTT. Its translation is CASSYGAGAPLHF.

Written as DNA, the CDR3 is TGTGCCAGCAGTGCCAGCGCAGGGGAGAACACTGAAGCTTTCTTT. Translating gives CASSASAGENTEAFF. The chain recombines TRBV6-1 with TRBJ1-1; a weak D match, TRBD1 (6 bases). V gave up 4 bases and J gave up 1 base, with 13 bases separating them. Looked up from germline, CDR1 is MNHNS and CDR2 is SASEGT. The length of the CDR3 is 15 residues.

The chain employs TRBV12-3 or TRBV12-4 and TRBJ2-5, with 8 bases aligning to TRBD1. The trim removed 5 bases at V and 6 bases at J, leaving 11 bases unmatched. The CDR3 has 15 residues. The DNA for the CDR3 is TGTGCCAGCAGTCCCCGAACTGGACAGGGAAAGACCCAGTACTTC. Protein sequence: CASSPRTGQGKTQYF.

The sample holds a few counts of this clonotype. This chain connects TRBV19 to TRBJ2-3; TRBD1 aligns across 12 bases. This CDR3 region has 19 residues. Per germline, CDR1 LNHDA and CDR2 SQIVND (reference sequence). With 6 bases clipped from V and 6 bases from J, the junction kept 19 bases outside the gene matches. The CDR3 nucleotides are TGTGCCAGTAGCCCCACGACGCACACCGGGACAGGGGGCGTCGATACGCAGTATTTT. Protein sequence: CASSPTTHTGTGGVDTQYF.

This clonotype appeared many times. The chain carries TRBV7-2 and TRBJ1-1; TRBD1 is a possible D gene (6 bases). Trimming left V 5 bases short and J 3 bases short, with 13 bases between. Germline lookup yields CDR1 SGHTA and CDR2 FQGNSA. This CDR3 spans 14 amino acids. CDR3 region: CASSLLQGYTEAFF. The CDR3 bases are TGTGCCAGCAGCCTACTACAGGGCTACACTGAAGCTTTCTTT. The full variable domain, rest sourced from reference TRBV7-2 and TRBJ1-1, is GAGVSQSPSNKVTEKGKDVELRCDPISGHTALYWYRQSLGQGLEFLIYFQGNSAPDKSGLPSDRFSAERTGGSVSTLTIQRTQQEDSAVYLCASSLLQGYTEAFFGQGTRLTVV.

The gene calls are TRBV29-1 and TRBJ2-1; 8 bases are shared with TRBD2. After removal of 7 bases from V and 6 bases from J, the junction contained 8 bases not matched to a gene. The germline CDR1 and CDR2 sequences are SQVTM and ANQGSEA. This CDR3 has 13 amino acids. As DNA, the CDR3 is TGCAGCGCCCCCTCCCTAGCGGGCAATGAGCAGTTCTTC. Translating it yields CSAPSLAGNEQFF.

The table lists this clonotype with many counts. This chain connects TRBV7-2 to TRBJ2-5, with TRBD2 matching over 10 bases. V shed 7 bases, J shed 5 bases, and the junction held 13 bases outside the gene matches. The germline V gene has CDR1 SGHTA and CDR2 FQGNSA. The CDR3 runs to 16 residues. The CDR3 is CASTLSPGTSVETQYF. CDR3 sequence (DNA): TGTGCCAGCACCTTGTCGCCCGGGACTAGCGTGGAGACCCAGTACTTC.

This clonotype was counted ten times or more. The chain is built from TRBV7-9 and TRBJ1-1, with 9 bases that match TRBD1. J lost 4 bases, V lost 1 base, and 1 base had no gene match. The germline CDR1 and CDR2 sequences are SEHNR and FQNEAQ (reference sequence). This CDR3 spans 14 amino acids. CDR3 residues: CASSLETGGTEAFF. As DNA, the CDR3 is TGTGCCAGCAGCTTAGAGACAGGGGGCACTGAAGCTTTCTTT.

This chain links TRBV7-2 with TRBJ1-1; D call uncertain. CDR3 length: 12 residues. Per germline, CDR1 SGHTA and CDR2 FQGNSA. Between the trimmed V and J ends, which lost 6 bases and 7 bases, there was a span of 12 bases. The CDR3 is CASSLDGHEAFF. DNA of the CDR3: TGTGCCAGCAGTTTGGACGGTCATGAAGCTTTCTTT.